The T cell receptor (beta chain) under discussion was sequenced for a study of T cell responses to AZD1222 COVID-19 vaccine. Overall study context: Analysis merged second doses at about 4 or about 12 weeks.

Study-level results: Two doses of AZD1222 preceded a rise in Spike-specific TCR breadth and depth. Seropositive status at baseline applied to only five or six AZD1222 recipients.

With respect to this clone: What it recognizes is unknown.

The data were produced by immunoSEQ multiplex PCR, yet TCRdb's version contains in-frame clones alone and is incomplete. This sample has 110,000 or so clones, with roughly 84% found just once. V was trimmed by 5 bases and J by 5 bases, leaving 11 bases between them. The CDR3 consists of 13 residues. CDR1 and CDR2 (germline): SGHRS, YFSETQ. The rearrangement joins TRBV5-1 to TRBJ2-1; no clear D gene. The starting material was peripheral blood, obtained on day 0 of AZD1222 vaccination. The sequence was collected from an adult in good health. CDR3 nucleotides: TGCGCCAGCAGTACCGGTAGGGACAATGAGCAGTTCTTC. It translates to CASSTGRDNEQFF.